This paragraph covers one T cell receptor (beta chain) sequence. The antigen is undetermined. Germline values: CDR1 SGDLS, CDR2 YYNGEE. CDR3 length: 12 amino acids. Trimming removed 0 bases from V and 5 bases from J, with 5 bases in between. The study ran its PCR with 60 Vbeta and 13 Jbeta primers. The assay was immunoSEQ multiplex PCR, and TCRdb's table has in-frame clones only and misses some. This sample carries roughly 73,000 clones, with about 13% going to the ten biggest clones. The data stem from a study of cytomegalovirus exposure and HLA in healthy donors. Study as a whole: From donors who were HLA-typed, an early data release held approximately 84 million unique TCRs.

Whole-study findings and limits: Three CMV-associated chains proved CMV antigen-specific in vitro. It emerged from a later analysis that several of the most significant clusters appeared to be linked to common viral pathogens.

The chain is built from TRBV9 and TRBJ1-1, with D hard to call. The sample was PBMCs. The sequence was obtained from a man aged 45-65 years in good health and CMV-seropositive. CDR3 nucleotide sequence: TGTGCCAGCAGCGTAGGCAGGACTGAAGCTTTCTTT. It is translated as CASSVGRTEAFF.